The present TCR beta chain was sequenced within a study of T cell responses to AZD1222 COVID-19 vaccine. The study, taken as a whole, reports: Females made up more of the donors, who were largely white British, and clonal diversity may have come out too low. Just 5 to 7 people given AZD1222 tested seropositive at baseline. There were vaccine-associated CD4 TCRs across spike, dominant at 160-218 and 743-854.

Germline V gives CDR1 SGHTA, CDR2 FQGNSA. Germline trimming cut 5 bases from V and 4 bases from J; bases unmatched to any gene: 5. The CDR3 extends over 14 amino acids. Of note for this clone: The antigen is undetermined.

TCRdb keeps only in-frame clones here, not all; method: immunoSEQ multiplex PCR. Among 100,000 or so clones listed, less than 90% were seen once. The sequence came from an adult in good health. The chain joins TRBV7-2 to TRBJ1-2, with 9 bases lining up with TRBD1. The sequenced sample was peripheral blood, obtained on day 0 of AZD1222 vaccination. CDR3 bases: TGTGCCAGCAGCCCGCCGACAGGGGGCTATGGCTACACCTTC. It encodes CASSPPTGGYGYTF.